The 5 T cell receptor beta chains below come from one sample, sequenced in a study of stem cell transplantation in POMP-related autoinflammatory disease. Findings and limits, study-wide: Fewer unique TRB V-J gene pairings were identified in patients with PRAID. In patients with PRAID, every analyzed T-cell subset tended to show lower diversity and higher clonality.

What these receptors recognize is not known. Assay used: immunoSEQ multiplex PCR; TCRdb lists only in-frame clones, some missing. The sample yields thousands of clones, 90% to 95% seen once. This specimen consisted of CD8+ T cells from PBMCs, obtained before stem cell transplantation. The receptors originated from a human donor with POMP-related autoinflammation and immune dysregulation (PRAID).

This chain uses TRBV4-1 with TRBJ2-2; D may be TRBD1 (6 bases). The CDR3 totals 16 residues. The germline gives CDR1 MGHRA, CDR2 YSYEKL. The ends were cut back, 1 base at V and 0 bases at J, with 9 bases in the middle. The CDR3 spells CASSQGQGSNTGELFF. The CDR3 nucleotides read TGCGCCAGCAGCCAAGGTCAGGGGTCGAACACCGGGGAGCTGTTTTTT.

V and J are TRBV27 and TRBJ1-1, with 10 bases fitting TRBD1. Germline CDR1 MNHEY, CDR2 SMNVEV (reference sequence). The CDR3 is 14 residues long. After removal of 1 base from V and 4 bases from J, the junction contained 0 bases not matched to a gene. CDR3 sequence (DNA): TGTGCCAGCAGTTTATGGACAGGGGGCACTGAAGCTTTCTTT. Protein sequence: CASSLWTGGTEAFF.

The rearrangement uses TRBV19 and TRBJ2-3, with TRBD2 matching 10 bases. Germline V gene sequence: CDR1 LNHDA, CDR2 SQIVND (reference sequence). V lost 5 bases and J lost 1; bases outside the gene matches: 3. The CDR3 extends over 15 amino acids. CDR3 protein: CASSAGTSGTDTQYF. The CDR3 DNA sequence: TGTGCCAGTAGTGCCGGGACTAGCGGCACAGATACGCAGTATTTT.

This sequence joins TRBV29-1 and TRBJ1-1; no clear D gene. V lost 6 bases and J lost 1, with 9 bases in between. The length of the CDR3 is 12 residues. Looked up from germline, CDR1 is SQVTM and CDR2 is ANQGSEA. The DNA of the CDR3 is TGCAGCGTACCCTGGGGGAACACTGAAGCTTTCTTT. Its protein is CSVPWGNTEAFF.

The chain couples TRBV5-6 to TRBJ2-1; TRBD1 aligns across 8 bases. CDR3 size: 14 residues. Germline V gene data show CDR1 as SGHDT and CDR2 as YYEEEE. The J segment lost 10 bases and the V segment lost 2 bases, leaving 8 bases of the junction unmatched. CDR3 in amino acids: CASSLGTGTWEQFF. The CDR3, as DNA: TGTGCCAGCAGCTTAGGGACAGGTACCTGGGAGCAGTTCTTC.